One sample yielded the 3 T cell receptor beta chains listed below, sequenced in a study of Graves' ophthalmopathy and Graves' hyperthyroidism (dated by TCRdb to between 2017 and 2018). The run used an Illumina HiSeq 2000. TCR beta CDR3 regions were amplified from RNA transcripts for repertoire sequencing. HTBI primers and the Qiagen OneStep RT-PCR kit were used in a first-round RT-PCR, which was followed by a second-round multiplex PCR, size selection and purification. Clones were called with MiXCR by TCRdb after fastp trimmed the public reads at Q25, and only in-frame beta chains were retained. For every CDR3 protein sequence, its rows merge into one entry that carries the most common genes and DNA. The sample data list about 620,000 distinct CDR3 sequences, and around a fifth of these were observed just once. The ten largest clones take up approximately 7% of the sample. The sample taken for sequencing was peripheral blood. The receptors derive from a woman in her late teens or twenties with stable Graves' hyperthyroidism. Some clones in this sample may be carry-over from other donors' samples. Donor details come from another sample of the same person, matched by shared clones.

This clonotype was detected many times. This CDR3 is CASSSGTGNGETQYF. The DNA for the CDR3 is TGTGCCAGCAGCTCCGGGACAGGGAACGGAGAGACCCAGTACTTC. This chain joins TRBV3-1 and TRBJ2-5; 9 bases are shared with TRBD1. V was clipped by 5 bases and J by 4 bases; unmatched bases: 8. In germline, CDR1 is LGHDT, CDR2 YNNKEL (reference sequence). This CDR3 contains 15 residues.

In regard to this clonotype: This clone may be a read error of a much larger clone one base away. The chain recombines TRBV7-9 with TRBJ1-2; possibly TRBD1 for D (6 bases). The CDR3 loop spans 14 amino acids. The germline V gene encodes CDR1 SEHNR and CDR2 FQNEAQ (reference sequence). The CDR3 here is CASSPQGNGYGYSF. CDR3 coding DNA: TGTGCCAGCAGCCCTCAGGGGAACGGCTATGGCTACAGCTTC.

This chain links TRBV7-9 with TRBJ1-1, with unresolved D. The CDR3 has 14 residues. The V end lost 2 bases, the J end lost 13 bases, and 20 bases lay between the germline ends. The germline gives CDR1 SEHNR, CDR2 FQNEAQ (reference sequence). The CDR3 here is CASSLSVGHGFFFF. CDR3 sequence (DNA): TGTGCCAGCAGCTTATCGGTCGGGCATGGATTCTTTTTCTTT.